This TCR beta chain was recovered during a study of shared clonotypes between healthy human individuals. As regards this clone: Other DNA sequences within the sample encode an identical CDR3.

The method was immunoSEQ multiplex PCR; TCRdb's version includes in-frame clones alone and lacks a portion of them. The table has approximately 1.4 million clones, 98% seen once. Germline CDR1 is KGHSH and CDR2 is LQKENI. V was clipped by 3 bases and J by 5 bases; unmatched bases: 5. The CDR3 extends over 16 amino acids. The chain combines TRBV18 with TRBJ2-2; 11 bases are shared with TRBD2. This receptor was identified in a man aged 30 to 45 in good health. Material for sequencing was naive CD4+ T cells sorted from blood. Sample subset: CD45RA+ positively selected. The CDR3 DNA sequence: TGTGCCAGCTCACCGGCGCTAGCGGGAGGTACCGGGGAGCTGTTTTTT. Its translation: CASSPALAGGTGELFF.